This T cell receptor beta chain was captured by sequencing in a study of blood T cell repertoires in COVID-19. Turning to the study itself: Samples came from the United States, Italy and Spain, spanning acute and convalescent COVID-19. PBMCs, B-cell-depleted T cells, or T cells were the source of the cDNA or gDNA that made up the material.

Per the original data handling: Amplification with reference gene primers provided the estimates of nucleated cell counts. Measured with immunoSEQ multiplex PCR; TCRdb has only the in-frame clones, and not every one. D and trimming come from the DNA, and the V and J calls and clone size come from that table. The sample yields about 260,000 clones, about nine tenths seen once. Between the trimmed V and J ends, which lost 3 bases and 4 bases, there was a span of 19 bases. Germline CDR1 is KGHSH and CDR2 is LQKENI. This CDR3 spans 18 amino acids. The receptor's source is a woman aged 35 to 49 who had recovered from COVID-19. The genes are TRBV18 and TRBJ2-6; possibly TRBD1 for D (5 bases). Input material: peripheral blood. CDR3 nucleotide sequence: TGTGCCAGCTCACCCCTGAGGCAGGGCCTGGGAGGGGCCAACGTCCTGACTTTC. It is translated as CASSPLRQGLGGANVLTF.